Presented here are 21 T cell receptor beta chains from one specimen sequenced in a study of T cells in Graves' hyperthyroidism and ophthalmopathy (dated by TCRdb to about 2019). Preparation of the library involved multiplex PCR. TCRdb lists the instrument as Illumina HiSeq 2000. The TCR beta CDR3 regions were amplified from RNA transcripts. The TCR CDR3 was subjected to a first round of RT-PCR using the HTBI primer set and the Qiagen OneStep RT-PCR kit. Using fastp trimming at Q25 and MiXCR clonotype assembly, TCRdb reanalyzed the public sequencing data and kept in-frame beta chains. One record per CDR3 amino acid sequence lists the most common genes and DNA. The sample table shows approximately 320,000 distinct CDR3 sequences, and approximately 15% are seen once. The ten largest clones take up approximately 31% of the sample. Source material: blood. All receptors derive from a man aged 30 to 45 with Graves' hyperthyroidism.

In this sample, this clonotype turned up many times. It may be a read error: a sequence one base away is much more abundant. The gene calls are TRBV11-2 and TRBJ2-3; 8 bases line up with TRBD1. Germline CDR1 reads SGHAT; CDR2 reads FQNNGV. The CDR3 consists of 15 residues. Trimming took 5 bases from V and 0 from J; bases not matched to a gene: 4. As DNA, the CDR3 is TGTGCCAGCAGCCCTGGGGACAGGAGCACAGATACGCAGTATTTT. Translation: CASSPGDRSTDTQYF.

The sample holds many counts of this clonotype. V and J are TRBV6-1 and TRBJ2-7; maybe TRBD1 (6 bases). Trimming removed 2 bases at V and 0 bases at J, with 8 bases between. Germline CDR1 MNHNS, CDR2 SASEGT. CDR3 size: 14 residues. The CDR3 DNA sequence: TGTGCCAGCAGTGAACAGGGGTTCTCCTACGAGCAGTACTTC. This translates into CASSEQGFSYEQYF.

Concerning this clonotype itself: Just one base apart from a much larger clone, this may be a read error. The chain links TRBV19 to TRBJ2-1, with 11 bases lining up with TRBD2. The CDR3 is 15 amino acids. From germline, CDR1 is LNHDA and CDR2 SQIVND (reference sequence). DNA of the CDR3: TGTGCCAGTAGTCCGACCGGGACTAGCGGCAATGAGCGGTTCTTC. It encodes CASSPTGTSGNERFF. Full variable domain (outside the CDR3, taken from reference TRBV19 and TRBJ2-1): DGGITQSPKYLFRKEGQNVTLSCEQNLNHDAMYWYRQDPGQGLRLIYYSQIVNDFQKGDIAEGYSVSREKKESFPLTVTSAQKNPTAFYLCASSPTGTSGNERFFGPGTRLTVL.

The J gene is TRBJ1-2, the V gene TRBV6-2 or TRBV6-3; the match to TRBD1 covers 10 bases. The CDR3 totals 12 residues. With V trimmed by 10 bases and J by 10 bases, 9 bases remained unmatched. Per the germline V gene, CDR1 is MNHEY and CDR2 is SVGEGT. The CDR3 reads CATSRDRGSYTF. The CDR3 DNA sequence: TGTGCCACCTCGCGGGACAGGGGCTCCTACACCTTC.

This clonotype has a handful of counts. The chain recombines TRBV4-1 with TRBJ2-7; 10 nucleotides align to TRBD1. The CDR3 consists of 15 residues. V lost 2 bases, J lost 7 bases, and 8 bases stayed unmatched. CDR1 is MGHRA, CDR2 YSYEKL, per germline. CDR3 region: CASSQPTGGSGEQYF. CDR3 nucleotide sequence: TGCGCCAGCAGCCAACCGACAGGGGGCTCGGGAGAGCAGTACTTC.

This clonotype was detected many times. The J gene is TRBJ1-5, the V gene TRBV30, with D possibly being TRBD1 (5 bases). V shed 3 bases and J shed 7 bases, with 13 bases lying between them. The CDR3 consists of 13 residues. In germline, CDR1 is GTSNPN, CDR2 SVGIG (reference sequence). CDR3 loop: CAWSASWGQPQHF. DNA of the CDR3: TGTGCCTGGAGCGCTTCGTGGGGCCAGCCCCAGCATTTT.

This clonotype was counted many times. The rearrangement links TRBV6-2 or TRBV6-3 to TRBJ2-7, with D perhaps TRBD1 (5 bases). This CDR3 contains 13 residues. Trimming removed 7 bases from V and 6 bases from J, with 16 bases in between. Germline V lookup: CDR1 MNHEY, CDR2 SVGEGT. CDR3 sequence: CASIGRVPGEQYF. The CDR3 DNA reads TGTGCCAGCATTGGCAGGGTTCCCGGCGAGCAGTACTTC.

This clonotype was seen a few times. V gene TRBV20-1 combines with J gene TRBJ1-1; D may be TRBD1 (5 bases). Germline CDR1 and CDR2: DFQATT and SNEGSKA (reference sequence). The CDR3 is 13 amino acids. With 6 bases removed from V and 1 base from J, the gap between germline ends came to 12 bases. CDR3 protein: CSATNRGNTEAFF. The CDR3 region has the DNA TGCAGTGCCACGAATAGGGGGAACACTGAAGCTTTCTTT.

This clonotype showed up many times. V and J are TRBV30 and TRBJ2-3; no firm D call. The CDR3 length is 15 residues. Per the germline V gene, CDR1 is GTSNPN and CDR2 is SVGIG (reference sequence). Trimming left V 1 base short and J 2 bases short, with 13 bases between. Written as DNA, the CDR3 is TGTGCCTGGAGTGGTGGCTTGGCCTCCACAGATACGCAGTATTTT. Translating it yields CAWSGGLASTDTQYF.

This clonotype was recorded many times. The V gene is TRBV11-2, the J gene TRBJ1-1; D uncertain. V shed 5 bases and J shed 4 bases, with 11 bases lying between them. The germline gives CDR1 SGHAT, CDR2 FQNNGV. The CDR3 runs to 13 residues. In DNA, the CDR3 is TGTGCCAGCAGCCTAGGGTGGGGCACTGAAGCTTTCTTT. This encodes CASSLGWGTEAFF.

The rearrangement links TRBV20-1 to TRBJ2-3; 11 nucleotides match TRBD2. V trimming: 4 bases; J trimming: 3 bases; junction bases outside the gene matches: 9. The CDR3 runs to 16 residues. Per the germline V gene, CDR1 is DFQATT and CDR2 is SNEGSKA (reference sequence). The CDR3 reads CSANHIASGRTDTQYF. CDR3 coding DNA: TGCAGTGCTAACCATATCGCTAGCGGGAGGACAGATACGCAGTATTTT.

The table lists this clonotype with many counts. This chain joins TRBV27 and TRBJ1-4; D is ambiguous. Trimming shortened V by 5 bases and J by 8 bases, and 12 bases separated the two germline ends. CDR3 length equals 13 residues. The V gene's germline CDR1 is MNHEY and CDR2 SMNVEV (reference sequence). The CDR3 bases are TGTGCCAGCAGTCTTAATAGGATGGAAAAACTGTTTTTT. Its translation is CASSLNRMEKLFF.

This chain connects TRBV3-1 to TRBJ2-3; TRBD2 agrees at 12 bases. The V segment lost 0 bases and the J segment 6 bases; nucleotides outside the gene matches: 10. The CDR3 consists of 18 residues. CDR1 is LGHDT, CDR2 YNNKEL, per germline (reference sequence). This CDR3 is CASSQDHPSGRALDTQYF. The CDR3 nucleotides are TGTGCCAGCAGCCAAGATCATCCTAGCGGGAGGGCTTTGGATACGCAGTATTTT.

This clonotype turned up a few times. This chain uses TRBV25-1 with TRBJ1-1, with D maybe TRBD1 (5 bases). Germline V lookup: CDR1 MGHDK, CDR2 SYGVNS. This CDR3 is 14 amino acids long. V shed 6 bases and J shed 1 base, with 12 bases lying between them. The CDR3 spells CASREAGQNTEAFF. The CDR3, as DNA: TGTGCCAGCAGGGAGGCCGGACAGAACACTGAAGCTTTCTTT.

This clonotype was seen many times. V usage is TRBV28 and J usage is TRBJ2-6; D not certain. Germline lookup yields CDR1 MDHEN and CDR2 SYDVKM. V dropped 7 bases and J dropped 0 bases, with 13 bases sitting between them. The CDR3 sequence is 16 residues long. CDR3 in DNA: TGTGCCAGCACATCCGGAGACTTCTCTGGGGCCAACGTCCTGACTTTC. Translating it yields CASTSGDFSGANVLTF. Variable domain in full (rest from reference TRBV28 and TRBJ2-6): DVKVTQSSRYLVKRTGEKVFLECVQDMDHENMFWYRQDPGLGLRLIYFSYDVKMKEKGDIPEGYSVSREKKERFSLILESASTNQTSMYLCASTSGDFSGANVLTFGAGSRLTVL.

The V and J genes are TRBV27 and TRBJ1-2; no clear D gene. CDR1 is MNHEY and CDR2 is SMNVEV in the germline V gene (reference sequence). Trimming stripped 2 bases from V and 8 bases from J, with 15 bases between. The CDR3 consists of 14 residues. The CDR3 loop reads CASSLQQRTPGYTF. CDR3 sequence (DNA): TGTGCCAGCAGTTTACAACAGCGGACCCCAGGCTACACCTTC.

This chain connects TRBV19 to TRBJ2-2; no reliable D call. V shed 3 bases and J shed 1 base, with 6 bases lying between them. This CDR3 comprises 14 residues. Germline V gene sequence: CDR1 LNHDA, CDR2 SQIVND (reference sequence). The CDR3 bases are TGTGCCAGTAGTATGCGCAGGAACACCGGGGAGCTGTTTTTT. Translated, it gives CASSMRRNTGELFF.

This clonotype was detected only a few times. The chain has TRBV28 and TRBJ1-2; TRBD1 might be the D (5 bases). Between the trimmed V and J ends, which lost 2 bases and 5 bases, there was a span of 12 bases. This CDR3 is built from 14 residues. Germline V CDR1 and CDR2: MDHEN, SYDVKM. CDR3 bases: TGTGCCAGCAGTTTACTAGGGGAGGGGTATGGCTACACCTTC. This encodes CASSLLGEGYGYTF.

This clonotype turned up a few times. CDR3 coding DNA: TGCAGAGCTTCGGGGGGCCGGCAGTTGAATGAGCAGTTCTTC. Its protein is CRASGGRQLNEQFF. The V gene is TRBV20-1, the J gene TRBJ2-1; TRBD2 might be the D (7 bases). The CDR3 has 14 residues. From germline, CDR1 is DFQATT and CDR2 SNEGSKA (reference sequence).

This clonotype was seen many times. The CDR3 is CASSPNPGASYEQYF. The DNA of the CDR3 is TGTGCCAGCAGCCCGAACCCCGGTGCCTCCTACGAGCAGTACTTC. The V call is TRBV7-8, the J call TRBJ2-7; D gene ambiguous. Deletions cut 5 bases from V and 0 bases from J, with 14 bases between. The germline V gene encodes CDR1 SGHVS and CDR2 FQNEAQ. The CDR3 spans 15 residues.

This clonotype has ten or more counts. The chain carries TRBV7-8 and TRBJ1-2; D perhaps matches TRBD1 (5 bases). Trimming took 0 bases from V and 6 from J, leaving 8 bases between them. The CDR3 has 13 residues. CDR1 is SGHVS, CDR2 FQNEAQ, per germline. CDR3 nucleotides: TGTGCCAGCAGCTTAGCGGGGGGAGATGGCTACACCTTC. This translates into CASSLAGGDGYTF.